A single sample is the source of the 22 T cell receptor beta chains below, sequenced in a study of OX40 agonist ivuxolimab in advanced cancers. The protocol was immunoSEQ multiplex PCR, while the TCRdb copy is restricted to in-frame clones and leaves out a portion. Of 45,000 to 50,000 clones listed, roughly 93% were seen once; the top ten hold around 19%. Sequenced here: CD4+ or CD8+ T cells sorted from blood, sampled in a trial of the OX40 agonist ivuxolimab. Every receptor here comes from an adult with an advanced solid tumor such as melanoma, head and neck, liver or kidney cancer.

The rearrangement joins TRBV6-5 to TRBJ2-6; weak D call: TRBD2 (7 bases). This CDR3 has 15 residues. The germline gives CDR1 MNHEY, CDR2 SVGAGI. The V end lost 11 bases, the J end lost 0 bases, and 14 bases lay between the germline ends. CDR3 sequence (DNA): TGTGCCCTGGGCGGGGGCTTCTCTGGGGCCAACGTCCTGACTTTC. It specifies CALGGGFSGANVLTF.

The V call is TRBV5-4, the J call TRBJ2-1, with TRBD2 matching over 7 bases. The CDR3 is 17 residues long. The germline V gene has CDR1 SGHNT and CDR2 YYREEE (reference sequence). The J segment lost 0 bases and the V segment lost 0 bases, leaving 6 bases of the junction unmatched. In DNA form, the CDR3 reads TGTGCCAGCAGCTTGGAGGGCGGGGGATACTCCTACAATGAGCAGTTCTTC. Its translation: CASSLEGGGYSYNEQFF. The whole variable domain, filled in from reference TRBV5-4 and TRBJ2-1, reads ETGVTQSPTHLIKTRGQQVTLRCSSQSGHNTVSWYQQALGQGPQFIFQYYREEENGRGNFPPRFSGLQFPNYSSELNVNALELDDSALYLCASSLEGGGYSYNEQFFGPGTRLTVL.

This clone was seen just once. This chain uses TRBV11-2 with TRBJ2-1; no reliable D call. CDR1 is SGHAT, CDR2 FQNNGV, per germline. The CDR3 has 16 amino acids. Trimming left V 6 bases short and J 3 bases short, with 18 bases between. The CDR3 is CASRSAWGLFYNEQFF. The CDR3 DNA follows: TGTGCCAGCAGGTCCGCCTGGGGTTTATTCTACAATGAGCAGTTCTTC.

The chain employs TRBV29-1 and TRBJ1-2, with a tentative D call TRBD1 (5 bases). CDR1 and CDR2 (germline): SQVTM, ANQGSEA. This CDR3 contains 12 residues. The V end was cut by 8 bases, the J end by 2 bases, with 12 bases between. This CDR3 reads CSIMDKNYGYTF. The CDR3 bases are TGCAGCATCATGGACAAGAACTATGGCTACACCTTC.

This rearrangement joins TRBV12-5 to TRBJ2-5, with D perhaps TRBD1 or TRBD2 (6 bases each). The CDR3 is made up of 14 amino acids. V was shortened by 5 bases and J by 5 bases, with 15 bases between the two germline ends. Germline CDR1 LGHNT, CDR2 FRNRAP. The CDR3 sequence: CASGASGGTETQYF. In DNA, the CDR3 is TGTGCTAGTGGTGCCTCCGGGGGCACGGAGACCCAGTACTTC.

This rearrangement joins TRBV14 to TRBJ1-6; TRBD1 aligns across 7 bases. The CDR3 is 15 amino acids. After removal of 3 bases from V and 7 bases from J, the junction contained 6 bases not matched to a gene. CDR1 and CDR2 from the germline V gene are SGHDN and FVKESK. The DNA of the CDR3 is TGTGCCAGCAGCCAGTACAGGGGCGGGAATTCACCCCTCCACTTT. It yields the protein CASSQYRGGNSPLHF.

The chain couples TRBV7-3 to TRBJ2-7; perhaps TRBD2 as D (5 bases). This CDR3 comprises 14 residues. CDR1 is SGHTA, CDR2 FQGTGA, per germline. V was shortened by 2 bases and J by 5 bases, with 13 bases between the two germline ends. This chain's CDR3 is CASSLGVGGNEQYF. In DNA, the CDR3 is TGTGCCAGCAGCTTAGGGGTAGGAGGAAACGAGCAGTACTTC. The full variable domain, with the rest looked up from reference TRBV7-3 and TRBJ2-7, is GAGVSQTPSNKVTEKGKYVELRCDPISGHTALYWYRQSLGQGPEFLIYFQGTGAADDSGLPNDRFFAVRPEGSVSTLKIQRTERGDSAVYLCASSLGVGGNEQYFGPGTRLTVT.

V is TRBV28 and J is TRBJ2-7, with D possibly TRBD2 on 6 matching bases. The V gene's germline CDR1 is MDHEN and CDR2 SYDVKM. Trimming left V 3 bases short and J 2 bases short, with 8 bases between. The CDR3 has 13 residues. Here the CDR3 reads CASSLGLPYEQYF. The CDR3 DNA is TGTGCCAGCAGTTTGGGACTTCCCTACGAGCAGTACTTC.

V gene TRBV7-8 combines with J gene TRBJ2-3; TRBD2 matches at 15 bases. V lost 5 bases to trimming and J lost 5 bases; unmatched junction nucleotides: 2. The CDR3 covers 15 residues. Germline values: CDR1 SGHVS, CDR2 FQNEAQ. The CDR3 loop reads CASSGGLAGGDTQYF. CDR3 bases: TGTGCCAGCAGCGGGGGACTAGCGGGGGGAGATACGCAGTATTTT.

The J gene is TRBJ1-2, the V gene TRBV27; TRBD1 matches at 9 bases. The trim removed 10 bases at V and 1 base at J, leaving 10 bases unmatched. This CDR3 spans 15 amino acids. Germline values: CDR1 MNHEY, CDR2 SMNVEV (reference sequence). CDR3 sequence: CATNSGTGLNYGYTF. The CDR3 DNA reads as TGTGCCACCAACTCCGGGACAGGGCTTAACTATGGCTACACCTTC.

The sample holds a few counts of this clone. The V and J genes are TRBV10-2 and TRBJ1-5; the D is unclear. CDR1 is WSHSY, CDR2 SAAADI, per germline. CDR3 length: 14 residues. V was shortened by 3 bases and J by 3 bases, with 9 bases between the two germline ends. The DNA for the CDR3 is TGCGCCAGCAGTGAAGGCAGCCCCAATCAGCCCCAGCATTTT. Encoded protein: CASSEGSPNQPQHF.

V usage is TRBV11-2 and J usage is TRBJ1-3; D unclear. The CDR3 contains 11 residues. With 5 bases removed from V and 7 bases from J, the gap between germline ends came to 6 bases. Germline V gene lookup returns CDR1 SGHAT and CDR2 FQNNGV. Here the CDR3 DNA reads TGTGCCAGCAGCCGCTGGAACACCATATATTTT. Translated: CASSRWNTIYF.

This sequence joins TRBV2 and TRBJ2-3; tentatively, D is TRBD1 or TRBD2 (5 bases each). Trimming removed 6 bases at V and 2 bases at J, with 15 bases between. Germline CDR1 SNHLY, CDR2 FYNNEI. CDR3 length equals 15 residues. The CDR3 coding sequence is TGTGCCAGCAGCACCAGGGTGGGGGACACAGATACGCAGTATTTT. Amino acid sequence: CASSTRVGDTDTQYF.

V gene TRBV6-5 combines with J gene TRBJ1-2; possibly TRBD1 for D (5 bases). V shed 0 bases and J shed 4 bases, with 9 bases lying between them. Germline assignment: CDR1 MNHEY and CDR2 SVGAGI. The CDR3 spans 14 residues. The CDR3 is CASSYSGDGYGYTF. The DNA of the CDR3 is TGTGCCAGCAGTTACTCGGGGGATGGCTATGGCTACACCTTC.

This sequence joins TRBV9 and TRBJ2-3, with D possibly matching TRBD2 (5 bases). Trimming removed 0 bases from V and 5 bases from J, with 10 bases in between. This CDR3 comprises 14 residues. Germline assignment: CDR1 SGDLS and CDR2 YYNGEE. In nucleotides, the CDR3 is TGTGCCAGCAGCGTAGTCGGGGTTGGAGATACGCAGTATTTT. Protein: CASSVVGVGDTQYF.

This sequence joins TRBV7-2 and TRBJ2-7; 7 nucleotides match TRBD2. Losses at the gene ends were 5 bases for V and 0 bases for J; bases not matched to a gene: 7. CDR3 length: 15 amino acids. In germline, CDR1 is SGHTA, CDR2 FQGNSA. The chain's CDR3 is CASSQRTSSSYEQYF. The CDR3 nucleotides read TGTGCCAGCAGCCAGAGGACTAGTAGCTCCTACGAGCAGTACTTC.

V gene TRBV11-2 combines with J gene TRBJ1-1, with no clear D. V lost 4 bases to trimming and J lost 7 bases, with 13 bases between them. From germline, CDR1 is SGHAT and CDR2 FQNNGV. The CDR3 sequence is 13 residues long. The CDR3 here is CASSSLRGVEAFF. CDR3 bases: TGTGCCAGCAGCTCCCTACGGGGAGTTGAAGCTTTCTTT.

V usage is TRBV4-1 and J usage is TRBJ1-5; the D is unclear. This CDR3 contains 14 residues. With 2 bases removed from V and 3 bases from J, the gap between germline ends came to 8 bases. Germline CDR1 and CDR2: MGHRA and YSYEKL. The CDR3 sequence is CASSQTYPNQPQHF. The CDR3 DNA follows: TGCGCCAGCAGCCAAACCTACCCCAATCAGCCCCAGCATTTT.

V usage is TRBV28 and J usage is TRBJ1-1, with unresolved D. CDR1 is MDHEN, CDR2 SYDVKM, per germline. The CDR3 spans 15 residues. Trimming took 2 bases from V and 4 from J, leaving 14 bases between them. The chain's CDR3 is CASSLGEDGSTEAFF. The CDR3, as DNA: TGTGCCAGCAGTTTAGGGGAAGACGGATCCACTGAAGCTTTCTTT. The full variable domain, its missing parts supplied by reference TRBV28 and TRBJ1-1, is DVKVTQSSRYLVKRTGEKVFLECVQDMDHENMFWYRQDPGLGLRLIYFSYDVKMKEKGDIPEGYSVSREKKERFSLILESASTNQTSMYLCASSLGEDGSTEAFFGQGTRLTVV.

The chain combines TRBV7-3 with TRBJ2-3; possible D gene TRBD2, 5 bases. V was shortened by 5 bases and J by 11 bases, with 17 bases between the two germline ends. Germline CDR1 SGHTA, CDR2 FQGTGA. The CDR3 totals 13 residues. CDR3 amino acids: CASSPNSGWGQYF. In DNA, the CDR3 is TGTGCCAGCAGCCCCAATTCGGGGTGGGGGCAGTATTTT.

The chain joins TRBV7-6 to TRBJ2-1; 8 bases line up with TRBD1. CDR1 and CDR2 (germline): SGHVS, FNYEAQ. The CDR3 runs to 14 residues. Germline trimming cut 5 bases from V and 8 bases from J; bases unmatched to any gene: 8. The CDR3 nucleotides read TGTGCCAGCAGCGTAACAGGGGGGAGCGATGAGCAGTTCTTC. It translates to CASSVTGGSDEQFF. Complete variable domain (other parts from reference TRBV7-6 and TRBJ2-1): GAGVSQSPRYKVTKRGQDVALRCDPISGHVSLYWYRQALGQGPEFLTYFNYEAQQDKSGLPNDRFSAERPEGSISTLTIQRTEQRDSAMYRCASSVTGGSDEQFFGPGTRLTVL.

This chain uses TRBV5-4 with TRBJ2-7; D unresolved. Trimming removed 4 bases at V and 5 bases at J, with 7 bases between. The length of the CDR3 is 11 residues. The V gene's germline CDR1 is SGHNT and CDR2 YYREEE (reference sequence). In DNA, the CDR3 is TGTGCCAGCAGCCTCCTTAACGAGCAGTACTTC. Protein: CASSLLNEQYF.